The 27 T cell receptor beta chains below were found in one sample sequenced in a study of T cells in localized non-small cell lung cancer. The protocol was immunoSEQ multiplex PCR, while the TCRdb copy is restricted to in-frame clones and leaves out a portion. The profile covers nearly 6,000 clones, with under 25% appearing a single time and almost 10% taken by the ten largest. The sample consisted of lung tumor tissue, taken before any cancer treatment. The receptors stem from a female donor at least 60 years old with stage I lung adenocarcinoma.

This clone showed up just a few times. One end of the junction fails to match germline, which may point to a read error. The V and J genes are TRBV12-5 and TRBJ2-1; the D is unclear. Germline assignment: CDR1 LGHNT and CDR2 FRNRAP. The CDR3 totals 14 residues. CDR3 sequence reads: CASTLADSFNEQFF. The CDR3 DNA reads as TGTGCCAGCACCCTGGCGGATTCCTTCAATGAGCAGTTCTTC.

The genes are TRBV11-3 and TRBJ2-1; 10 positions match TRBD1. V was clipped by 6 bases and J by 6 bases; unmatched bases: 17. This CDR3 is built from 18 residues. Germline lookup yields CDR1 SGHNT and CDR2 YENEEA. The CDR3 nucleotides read TGTGCCAGCAGTCAAAGAATGGGACAGGGGTGGATTGCCAATGAGCAGTTCTTC. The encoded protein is CASSQRMGQGWIANEQFF.

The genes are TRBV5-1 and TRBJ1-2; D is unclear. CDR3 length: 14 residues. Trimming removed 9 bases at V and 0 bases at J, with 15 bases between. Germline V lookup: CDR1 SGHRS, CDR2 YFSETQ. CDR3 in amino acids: CATGGDRTNYGYTF. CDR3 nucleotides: TGCGCCACCGGAGGAGACCGCACTAACTATGGCTACACCTTC.

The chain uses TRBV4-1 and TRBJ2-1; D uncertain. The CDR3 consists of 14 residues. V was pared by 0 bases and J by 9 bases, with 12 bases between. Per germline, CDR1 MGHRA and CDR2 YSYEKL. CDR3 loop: CASSQDTDPTEQFF. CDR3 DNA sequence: TGCGCCAGCAGCCAAGATACGGACCCGACTGAGCAGTTCTTC.

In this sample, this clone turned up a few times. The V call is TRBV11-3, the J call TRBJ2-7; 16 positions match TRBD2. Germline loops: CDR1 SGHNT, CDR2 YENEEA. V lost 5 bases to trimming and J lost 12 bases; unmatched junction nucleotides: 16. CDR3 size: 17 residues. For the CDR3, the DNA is TGTGCCAGCAGCCGAACCGGGACTAGCGGGAGGGCCTTTCGCGGGTACTTC. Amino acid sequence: CASSRTGTSGRAFRGYF.

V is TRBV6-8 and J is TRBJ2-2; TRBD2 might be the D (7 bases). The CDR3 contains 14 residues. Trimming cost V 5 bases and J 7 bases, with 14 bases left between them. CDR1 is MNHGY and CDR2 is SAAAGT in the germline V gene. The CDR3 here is CASSPLGGGGELFF. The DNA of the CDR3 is TGTGCCAGCAGTCCCCTAGGGGGGGGCGGGGAGCTGTTTTTT.

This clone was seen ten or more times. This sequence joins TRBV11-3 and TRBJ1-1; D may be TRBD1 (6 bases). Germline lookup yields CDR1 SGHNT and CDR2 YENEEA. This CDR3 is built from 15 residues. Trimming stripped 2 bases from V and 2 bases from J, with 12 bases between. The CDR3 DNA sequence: TGTGCCAGCAGCTTATGGACAGTGGGAAACACTGAAGCTTTCTTT. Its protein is CASSLWTVGNTEAFF.

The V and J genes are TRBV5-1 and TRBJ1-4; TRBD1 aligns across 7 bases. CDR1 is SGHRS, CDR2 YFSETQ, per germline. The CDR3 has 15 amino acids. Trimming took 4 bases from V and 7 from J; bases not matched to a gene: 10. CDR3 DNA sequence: TGCGCCAGCAGCCTCGGGACAGTCGGGGGTGAAAAACTGTTTTTT. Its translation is CASSLGTVGGEKLFF. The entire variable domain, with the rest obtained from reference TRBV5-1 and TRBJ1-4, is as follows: KAGVTQTPRYLIKTRGQQVTLSCSPISGHRSVSWYQQTPGQGLQFLFEYFSETQRNKGNFPGRFSGRQFSNSRSEMNVSTLELGDSALYLCASSLGTVGGEKLFFGSGTQLSVL.

The CDR3 nucleotides read TGCAGCGTGGTCGGGACTAGCGGGAAGGGGGGCACAGATACGCAGTATTTT. Residues: CSVVGTSGKGGTDTQYF. V gene TRBV29-1 combines with J gene TRBJ2-3, with 13 bases identical to TRBD2. The CDR3 length is 17 residues. Germline-derived CDR1 and CDR2 are SQVTM and ANQGSEA. Trimming took 6 bases from V and 1 from J; bases not matched to a gene: 10.

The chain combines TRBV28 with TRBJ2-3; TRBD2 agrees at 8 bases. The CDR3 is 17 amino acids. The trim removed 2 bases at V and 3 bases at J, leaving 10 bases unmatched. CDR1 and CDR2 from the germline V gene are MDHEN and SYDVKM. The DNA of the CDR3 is TGTGCCAGCAGTTTACTAGCGGGCCCTTGGGTGACAGATACGCAGTATTTT. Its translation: CASSLLAGPWVTDTQYF.

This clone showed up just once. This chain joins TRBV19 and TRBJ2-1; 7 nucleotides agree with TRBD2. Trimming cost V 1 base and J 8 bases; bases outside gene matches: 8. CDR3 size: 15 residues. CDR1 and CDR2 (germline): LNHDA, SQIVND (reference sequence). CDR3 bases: TGTGCCAGTAGTATAGGGCTTATCCGGGAGGATGAGCAGTTCTTC. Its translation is CASSIGLIREDEQFF.

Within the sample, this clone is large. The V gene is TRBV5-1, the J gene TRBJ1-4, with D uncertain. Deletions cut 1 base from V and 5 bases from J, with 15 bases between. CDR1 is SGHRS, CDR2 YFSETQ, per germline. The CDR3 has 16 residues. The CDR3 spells CASSLRPPGLNEKLFF. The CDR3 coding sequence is TGCGCCAGCAGCTTGCGCCCTCCTGGATTAAATGAAAAACTGTTTTTT.

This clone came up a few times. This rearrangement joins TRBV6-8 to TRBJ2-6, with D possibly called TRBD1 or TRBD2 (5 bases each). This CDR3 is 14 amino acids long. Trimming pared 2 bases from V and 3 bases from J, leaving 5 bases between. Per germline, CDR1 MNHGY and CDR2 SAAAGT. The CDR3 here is CASSYGGGANVLTF. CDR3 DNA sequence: TGTGCCAGCAGTTACGGGGGTGGGGCCAACGTCCTGACTTTC.

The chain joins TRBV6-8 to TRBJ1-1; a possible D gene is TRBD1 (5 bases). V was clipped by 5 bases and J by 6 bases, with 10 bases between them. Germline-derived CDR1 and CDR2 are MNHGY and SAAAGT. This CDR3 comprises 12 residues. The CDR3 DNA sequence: TGTGCCAGCAGTGAGGGGTCTTCTGAAGCTTTCTTT. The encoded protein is CASSEGSSEAFF.

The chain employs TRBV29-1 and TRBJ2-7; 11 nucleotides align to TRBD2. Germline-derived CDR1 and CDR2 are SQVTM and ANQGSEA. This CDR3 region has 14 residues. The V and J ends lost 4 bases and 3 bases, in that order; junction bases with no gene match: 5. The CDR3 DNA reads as TGCAGCGTTGCTCCAGGGACTAGCGGCTACGAGCAGTACTTC. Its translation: CSVAPGTSGYEQYF.

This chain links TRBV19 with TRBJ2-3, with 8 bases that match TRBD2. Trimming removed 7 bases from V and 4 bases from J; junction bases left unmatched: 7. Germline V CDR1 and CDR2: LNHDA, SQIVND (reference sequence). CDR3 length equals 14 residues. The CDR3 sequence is CASNSGRTADTQYF. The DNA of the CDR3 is TGTGCCAGTAACAGCGGGAGAACCGCAGATACGCAGTATTTT.

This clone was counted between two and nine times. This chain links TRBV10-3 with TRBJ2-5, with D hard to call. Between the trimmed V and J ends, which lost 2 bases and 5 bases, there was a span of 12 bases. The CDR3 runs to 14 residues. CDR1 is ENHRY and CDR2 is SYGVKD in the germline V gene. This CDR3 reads CAISEVSGSETQYF. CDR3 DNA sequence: TGTGCCATCAGTGAGGTGTCCGGGTCGGAGACCCAGTACTTC.

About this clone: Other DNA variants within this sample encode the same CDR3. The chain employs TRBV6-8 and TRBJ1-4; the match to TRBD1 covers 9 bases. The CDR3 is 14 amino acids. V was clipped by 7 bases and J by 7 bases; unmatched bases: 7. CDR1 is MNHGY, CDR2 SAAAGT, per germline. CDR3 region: CASTPGTGREKLFF. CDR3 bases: TGTGCCAGCACTCCCGGGACAGGGCGTGAAAAACTGTTTTTT.

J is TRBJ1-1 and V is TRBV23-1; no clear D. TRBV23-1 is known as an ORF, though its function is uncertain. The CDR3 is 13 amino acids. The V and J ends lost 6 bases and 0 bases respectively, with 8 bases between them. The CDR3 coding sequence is TGCGCCAGCAGCCCGTACTTGAACACTGAAGCTTTCTTT. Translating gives CASSPYLNTEAFF.

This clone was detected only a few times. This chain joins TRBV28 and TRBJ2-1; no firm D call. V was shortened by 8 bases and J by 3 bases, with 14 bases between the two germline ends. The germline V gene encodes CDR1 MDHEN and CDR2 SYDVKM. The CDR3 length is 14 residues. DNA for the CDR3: TGTGCCAGCGCCATTGAGGTCAGCTACAATGAGCAGTTCTTC. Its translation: CASAIEVSYNEQFF.

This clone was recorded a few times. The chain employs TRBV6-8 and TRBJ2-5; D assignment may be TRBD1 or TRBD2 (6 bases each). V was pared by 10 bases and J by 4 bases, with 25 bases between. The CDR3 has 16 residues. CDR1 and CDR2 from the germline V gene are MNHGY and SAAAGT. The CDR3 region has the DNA TGTGCCATCACTGACTCCACCTTTGGGGGGCGAGAGACCCAGTACTTC. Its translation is CAITDSTFGGRETQYF.

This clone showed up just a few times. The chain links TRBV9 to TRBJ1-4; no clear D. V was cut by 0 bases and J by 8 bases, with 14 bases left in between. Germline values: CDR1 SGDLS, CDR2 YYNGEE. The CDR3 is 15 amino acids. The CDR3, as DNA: TGTGCCAGCAGCGTAGGGAGGAATACTGGGGAAAAACTGTTTTTT. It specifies CASSVGRNTGEKLFF.

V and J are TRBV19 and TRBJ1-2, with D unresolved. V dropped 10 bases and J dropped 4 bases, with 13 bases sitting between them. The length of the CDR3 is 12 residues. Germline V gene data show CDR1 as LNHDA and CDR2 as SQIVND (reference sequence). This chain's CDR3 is CATTLGGYGYTF. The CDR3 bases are TGTGCCACCACTTTGGGCGGCTATGGCTACACCTTC.

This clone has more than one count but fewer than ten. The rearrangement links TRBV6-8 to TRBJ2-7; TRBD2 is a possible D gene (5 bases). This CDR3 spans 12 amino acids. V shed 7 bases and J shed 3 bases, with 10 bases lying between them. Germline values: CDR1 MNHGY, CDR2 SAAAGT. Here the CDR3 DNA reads TGTGCCAGCACCCAGAGCGGCTACGAGCAGTACTTC. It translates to CASTQSGYEQYF.

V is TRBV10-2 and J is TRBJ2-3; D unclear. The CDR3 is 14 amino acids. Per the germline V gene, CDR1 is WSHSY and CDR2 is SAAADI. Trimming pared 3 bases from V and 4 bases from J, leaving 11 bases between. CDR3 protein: CASSDVGKADTQYF. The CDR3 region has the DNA TGCGCCAGCAGTGATGTCGGAAAGGCAGATACGCAGTATTTT.

The CDR3 coding sequence is TGTGCCAGCAGTTTACGGACAGCGAGAGGCTACACCTTC. As protein: CASSLRTARGYTF. V gene TRBV28 combines with J gene TRBJ1-2; the D gene is possibly TRBD1 (6 bases). This CDR3 has 13 residues. Germline loops: CDR1 MDHEN, CDR2 SYDVKM. V shed 2 bases and J shed 8 bases, with 12 bases lying between them.

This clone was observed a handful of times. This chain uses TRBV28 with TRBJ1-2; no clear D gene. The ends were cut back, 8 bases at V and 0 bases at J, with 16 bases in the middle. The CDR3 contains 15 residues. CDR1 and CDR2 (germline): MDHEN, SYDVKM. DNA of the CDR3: TGTGCCAGCTCCTCCTCGGGCAGGACTAACTATGGCTACACCTTC. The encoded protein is CASSSSGRTNYGYTF.